This TCR beta chain was sequenced in a study of blood T cell repertoires in COVID-19. In the authors' methods: The authors estimated nucleated cell counts from reference gene primer amplification. Method: immunoSEQ multiplex PCR; TCRdb's copy keeps in-frame clones and lacks some. The V and J calls and clone size come from that table; D and trimming were worked out from the DNA. The sample records fewer than 250,000 clones, about four fifths being singletons. The receptor's source is a man between 50 and 59 years old with active or convalescent COVID-19. The sample taken for sequencing was peripheral blood.

The CDR3 region is CASSSADRGGSLFF. The CDR3 bases are TGTGCCAGCAGTTCAGCGGACAGGGGAGGGTCCCTGTTTTTT. This chain links TRBV6-5 with TRBJ2-2; 9 nucleotides align to TRBD1. CDR3 length equals 14 residues. The ends lost 4 bases at V and 14 bases at J; junction bases unmatched: 11. Germline CDR1 MNHEY, CDR2 SVGAGI.